This T cell receptor beta chain was captured in a study of T cell responses to AZD1222 COVID-19 vaccine. The CDR3 runs 14 residues. V dropped 5 bases and J dropped 4; count of bases not matched to a gene: 3. The germline V gene encodes CDR1 MNHEY and CDR2 SVGAGI. Measured with immunoSEQ multiplex PCR; TCRdb has only the in-frame clones, and not every one. The sample yields about 85,000 clones, about 86% seen once. Study-wide results and caveats: Mostly white British, mostly female donors; authors suggested clonal diversity may be underestimated.

On this clone itself: Its target is unknown.

This clonotype originated in an adult in good health. The rearrangement joins TRBV6-5 to TRBJ2-2, with 8 positions matching TRBD1. The sequences come from peripheral blood, collected on day 0 of MenACWY control vaccination. The CDR3 spells CASSRQGTTGELFF. The CDR3 region has the DNA TGTGCCAGCAGTCGACAGGGGACCACCGGGGAGCTGTTTTTT.